Listed here are 15 T cell receptor beta chains from one sample, sequenced in a study of blood T cell repertoires in COVID-19. The assay was immunoSEQ multiplex PCR, and TCRdb's table has in-frame clones only and misses some. The sample shows around 250,000 clones, about four fifths of them seen only once. The sample comprised PBMCs or T cells enriched from blood (not recorded which). These receptors originate from a man aged 50 or older who had recovered from COVID-19.

This clone was counted only a few times. The chain carries TRBV30 and TRBJ1-5; 12 nucleotides line up with TRBD1. This CDR3 region has 14 residues. The V gene's germline CDR1 is GTSNPN and CDR2 SVGIG (reference sequence). Losses at the gene ends were 5 bases for V and 6 bases for J; bases not matched to a gene: 5. This CDR3 is CAWAGTGGFQPQHF. The CDR3 DNA sequence: TGTGCCTGGGCCGGGACAGGGGGCTTTCAGCCCCAGCATTTT.

The rearrangement joins TRBV5-1 to TRBJ2-6; 7 nucleotides agree with TRBD1. Germline V gene data show CDR1 as SGHRS and CDR2 as YFSETQ. V dropped 6 bases and J dropped 4; count of bases not matched to a gene: 4. The CDR3 covers 14 residues. The CDR3 loop reads CASKTGPGANVLTF. In DNA form, the CDR3 reads TGCGCCAGCAAGACAGGGCCCGGGGCCAACGTCCTGACTTTC.

The chain links TRBV4-3 to TRBJ2-7; D perhaps matches TRBD2 (5 bases). The CDR3 is 13 amino acids. Germline CDR1 is LGHNA and CDR2 is YSLEER. Trimming shortened V by 1 base and J by 6 bases, and 10 bases separated the two germline ends. In DNA form, the CDR3 reads TGCGCCAGCAGCCAAGCGAGAGGGCCCGAGCAGTACTTC. Residues: CASSQARGPEQYF.

The chain recombines TRBV24-1 with TRBJ1-2; D perhaps matches TRBD1 (5 bases). V was cut by 4 bases and J by 0 bases, with 8 bases left in between. Germline V CDR1 and CDR2: KGHDR, SFDVKD. CDR3 length equals 14 residues. The CDR3 DNA follows: TGTGCCACCAGTGACCCAGGGACTAACTATGGCTACACCTTC. This codes for CATSDPGTNYGYTF.

V usage is TRBV11-2 and J usage is TRBJ1-2; D unresolved. In germline, CDR1 is SGHAT, CDR2 FQNNGV. The CDR3 loop spans 15 amino acids. V lost 6 bases, J lost 8 bases, and 22 bases lay in between. Written as DNA, the CDR3 is TGTGCCAGCAGTCCACCTCTGGGCCTCCTACGGGGCTACACCTTC. Protein: CASSPPLGLLRGYTF.

The rearrangement uses TRBV11-2 and TRBJ2-6, with D possibly matching TRBD1 (5 bases). This CDR3 contains 19 residues. V lost 0 bases, J lost 0 bases, and 15 bases lay in between. Germline loops: CDR1 SGHAT, CDR2 FQNNGV. Here the CDR3 reads CASSLDNRQTFSGANVLTF. CDR3 bases: TGTGCCAGCAGCTTAGATAACCGACAGACGTTCTCTGGGGCCAACGTCCTGACTTTC.

The chain recombines TRBV10-2 with TRBJ2-7; the match to TRBD2 covers 10 bases. Germline CDR1 reads WSHSY; CDR2 reads SAAADI. V was pared by 6 bases and J by 1 base, with 3 bases of the junction left unmatched. This CDR3 spans 14 amino acids. The CDR3 sequence is CASSASGRSYEQYF. The CDR3, as DNA: TGCGCCAGCAGCGCTAGCGGGAGATCCTACGAGCAGTACTTC.

The chain recombines TRBV7-9 with TRBJ1-2; D ambiguous. CDR1 is SEHNR and CDR2 is FQNEAQ in the germline V gene (reference sequence). Trimming left V 5 bases short and J 4 bases short, with 14 bases between. There are 14 residues in the CDR3. The CDR3 region has the DNA TGTGCCAGCAGCCTCGGACGGGGTGGCTATGGCTACACCTTC. Protein: CASSLGRGGYGYTF.

This clone was observed once. This sequence joins TRBV24-1 and TRBJ2-2; 9 bases are a match to TRBD2. Trimming took 5 bases from V and 1 from J; bases not matched to a gene: 22. Germline loops: CDR1 KGHDR, CDR2 SFDVKD. CDR3 size: 22 residues. CDR3 sequence reads: CATSGHPFGTSWNEGNTGELFF. The CDR3, as DNA: TGTGCCACCAGTGGTCACCCTTTTGGGACTAGCTGGAACGAGGGGAACACCGGGGAGCTGTTTTTT.

The chain has TRBV27 and TRBJ2-1; the match to TRBD2 covers 8 bases. The V and J ends lost 4 bases and 14 bases, in that order; junction bases with no gene match: 10. The CDR3 has 13 amino acids. Germline lookup yields CDR1 MNHEY and CDR2 SMNVEV (reference sequence). The CDR3 is CASSYSGKSQEFF. In DNA form, the CDR3 reads TGTGCCAGCAGTTATAGCGGGAAAAGCCAGGAGTTCTTC.

The rearrangement uses TRBV18 and TRBJ1-2; 9 bases are shared with TRBD1. The CDR3 contains 15 residues. With V trimmed by 3 bases and J by 2 bases, 4 bases remained unmatched. Germline V gives CDR1 KGHSH, CDR2 LQKENI. The CDR3 here is CASSPRTGANYGYTF. CDR3 DNA: TGTGCCAGCTCACCCCGGACAGGGGCGAACTATGGCTACACCTTC.

DNA for the CDR3: TGTGCCAGCAGCTCCTCAGGCGGGGGCTACACCTTC. Protein: CASSSSGGGYTF. The V gene is TRBV7-9, the J gene TRBJ1-2; no clear D. V lost 4 bases, J lost 8 bases, and 11 bases lay in between. Per the germline V gene, CDR1 is SEHNR and CDR2 is FQNEAQ (reference sequence). The CDR3 consists of 12 residues. Full variable domain (missing parts from reference TRBV7-9 and TRBJ1-2): DTGVSQNPRHKITKRGQNVTFRCDPISEHNRLYWYRQTLGQGPEFLTYFQNEAQLEKSRLLSDRFSAERPKGSFSTLEIQRTEQGDSAMYLCASSSSGGGYTFGSGTRLTVV.

The chain employs TRBV6-5 and TRBJ2-1; 9 bases align to TRBD1. CDR1 and CDR2 (germline): MNHEY, SVGAGI. This CDR3 has 15 residues. Unmatched junction bases numbered 9, after V lost 6 bases and J lost 6 bases. The CDR3 sequence is CASSLSGTGRNEQFF. Here the CDR3 DNA reads TGTGCCAGCAGCCTCTCCGGGACAGGGCGCAATGAGCAGTTCTTC.

This sequence joins TRBV4-1 and TRBJ1-5; D is undetermined. CDR1 is MGHRA, CDR2 YSYEKL, per germline. V dropped 3 bases and J dropped 5 bases, with 17 bases sitting between them. The CDR3 runs 16 residues. The CDR3 loop reads CASSQPEGSRDQPQHF. In DNA form, the CDR3 reads TGCGCCAGCAGCCAGCCCGAGGGCTCTCGCGATCAGCCCCAGCATTTT.

This sequence joins TRBV28 and TRBJ1-1; no definite D call. CDR3 length: 12 amino acids. Trimming shortened V by 5 bases and J by 6 bases, and 10 bases separated the two germline ends. Germline V gene sequence: CDR1 MDHEN, CDR2 SYDVKM. The CDR3 region has the DNA TGTGCCAGCAGTCCCTCCGTAGCTGAAGCTTTCTTT. Its protein product is CASSPSVAEAFF. Using reference TRBV28 and TRBJ1-1 for the parts outside the CDR3, the full variable domain is DVKVTQSSRYLVKRTGEKVFLECVQDMDHENMFWYRQDPGLGLRLIYFSYDVKMKEKGDIPEGYSVSREKKERFSLILESASTNQTSMYLCASSPSVAEAFFGQGTRLTVV.